These T cell receptor beta chains were read from a single sample in a study of shared clonotypes between healthy human individuals. Produced via immunoSEQ multiplex PCR; TCRdb's table is partial and in-frame only. The data contain over a million clones, roughly 80% of them seen just once; the ten biggest clones take up 1.4% to 1.5%. The sequenced sample consisted of memory CD4+ T cells sorted from blood. These receptors all stem from a young man in good health. Both conserved end residues are part of each CDR3. D genes are given only for firm matches. The size field is filled for only some rows; it gives once, few, many or a size class.

size	V	D	J	DNA	CDR3
.	TRBV6-6	TRBD1	TRBJ2-4	TGTGCCAGCAGTACAACAGGGGGTGTTCAGTACTTC	CASSTTGGVQYF
.	TRBV29-1	TRBD1	TRBJ2-3	TGCAGCGTTGATCCCAACGCCCCAGGGGGCGTCGGCACACATACGCAGTATTTT	CSVDPNAPGGVGTHTQYF
few	TRBV30	.	TRBJ2-7	TGTGCCTGGAGCAAACCCCCCTCCTACGAGCAGTACTTC	CAWSKPPSYEQYF
.	TRBV30	TRBD1	TRBJ2-5	TGTGCCTGGAGTGTACGGGGACAGGTAGAGACCCAGTACTTC	CAWSVRGQVETQYF
.	TRBV10-3	TRBD1	TRBJ2-3	TGTGCCATCAGGACAGGGGACGGACTACCTAATACGCAGTATTTT	CAIRTGDGLPNTQYF
.	TRBV7-3	TRBD2	TRBJ2-5	TGTGCCAGCAGCTTCGGGGGGTTGAAGACCCAGTACTTC	CASSFGGLKTQYF
once	TRBV7-8	.	TRBJ1-4	TGTGCCAGCAGCGGGGGGAACATTAATAATGAAAAACTGTTTTTT	CASSGGNINNEKLFF
many	TRBV5-3	TRBD2	TRBJ2-1	TGTGCCAGAAGGTTCGTGGCGGGAGTTAGCCCCTCCTACAATGAGCAGTTCTTC	CARRFVAGVSPSYNEQFF
.	TRBV5-4	.	TRBJ1-2	TGTGCCAGCAGCTATCCGGTTGTGGGCTATGGCTACACCTTC	CASSYPVVGYGYTF
once	TRBV19	TRBD1	TRBJ1-2	TGTGCCAGTAGTCTGGGACAGGGGCTTGGCTACACCTTC	CASSLGQGLGYTF
.	TRBV5-1	TRBD1	TRBJ1-5	TGCGCCAGCAGCGCGACAGGGGGCCCTAATCAGCCCCAGCATTTT	CASSATGGPNQPQHF
.	TRBV30	.	TRBJ1-2	TGTGCCTGGGGGGGTACCAACTATGGCTACACTTTC	CAWGGTNYGYTF
once	TRBV30	.	TRBJ2-7	TGTGCCTGGAGTGTCGGGGACGAGCAGTACTTC	CAWSVGDEQYF
.	TRBV5-1	.	TRBJ2-1	TGCGCCAGCAGCGCGGGACAGCCCTACAATGAGCAGTTCTTC	CASSAGQPYNEQFF
.	TRBV28	TRBD1	TRBJ1-1	TGTGCCAGCACCCCCCCACGGACAGGGTCCGAAGCTTTCTTT	CASTPPRTGSEAFF
.	TRBV6-6	TRBD1	TRBJ1-2	TGTGCCAGCAGTTACACAGGGGACATCGGCTACACCTTC	CASSYTGDIGYTF
.	TRBV11-2	.	TRBJ2-3	TGTGCCAGCAGCAAGTGGGGTGGTCGCACAGATACGCAGTATTTT	CASSKWGGRTDTQYF
.	TRBV19	.	TRBJ1-1	TGTGCCAGTAGTCCACAGCTTTGGAGCGAAGCTTTCTTT	CASSPQLWSEAFF
.	TRBV18	.	TRBJ2-7	TGTGCCAGCTCACCGAATATGGCGGGGACCTCCTACGAGCAGTACTTC	CASSPNMAGTSYEQYF
few	TRBV18	.	TRBJ2-5	TGTGCCAGCTCACCATTTGGGAACCCTCAAGAGACCCAGTACTTC	CASSPFGNPQETQYF
once	TRBV7-3	.	TRBJ2-1	TGTGCCAGCAGCTTAACGACAGTGGGGGGTGAGCAGTTCTTC	CASSLTTVGGEQFF
.	TRBV9	.	TRBJ2-2	TGTGCCAGCAGCGCCGGAGGGACAGGGGAGCTGTTTTTT	CASSAGGTGELFF
.	TRBV9	TRBD2	TRBJ2-1	TGTGCCAGCAGCGTAGCTACGGAGGGAGCGGGAGACTGGCATGAGCAGTTCTTC	CASSVATEGAGDWHEQFF
.	TRBV5-1	TRBD1	TRBJ1-1	TGCGCCAGCAGCTTGGGAACAGGGGGGTACACTGAAGCTTTCTTT	CASSLGTGGYTEAFF
.	TRBV7-8	.	TRBJ2-5	TGTGCCAGCAGCTTAGAACGGCTCTTGGGGGAGACCCAGTACTTC	CASSLERLLGETQYF
.	TRBV2	.	TRBJ2-6	TGTGCCAGCAGGGACGGATACTCTGGGGCCAACGTCCTGACTTTC	CASRDGYSGANVLTF
.	TRBV5-1	.	TRBJ2-7	TGCGCCAGCAGCTCCGAGGGGTCTTACGAGCAGTACTTC	CASSSEGSYEQYF
few	TRBV7-9	TRBD1	TRBJ2-1	TGTGCCAGCAGCTTAGGTGGGCCAGGGGGCCTTTTTTACAATGAGCAGTTCTTC	CASSLGGPGGLFYNEQFF
.	TRBV5-1	.	TRBJ2-7	TGCGCCAGCAGACCCTCCCTTCTTGGCGAGCAGTACTTC	CASRPSLLGEQYF
.	TRBV6-1	.	TRBJ2-1	TGTGCCAGCAGTGAAGGGGTAGGGTCGGCGAATGAGCAGTTCTTC	CASSEGVGSANEQFF
.	TRBV2	.	TRBJ2-4	TGTGCCAGCAGTGACAGGGCGGCCAAAAACATTCAGTACTTC	CASSDRAAKNIQYF
.	TRBV6-5	TRBD1	TRBJ2-7	TGTGCCAGCAGGGCCCAAGGACAGGACCTGTACGAGCAGTACTTC	CASRAQGQDLYEQYF
once	TRBV18	.	TRBJ2-2	TGTGCCAGCTTTCCGGGCCAATACACCGGGGAGCTGTTTTTT	CASFPGQYTGELFF
.	TRBV5-4	.	TRBJ1-2	TGTGCCAGCAGCTTGGCCCAGGTTCTCGGTGGCTACACCTTC	CASSLAQVLGGYTF
.	TRBV7-2	TRBD1	TRBJ2-1	TGTGCCAGCAGCTTAGGACTAGGGACAGGGGTCAATGAGCAGTTCTTC	CASSLGLGTGVNEQFF
.	TRBV6-5	.	TRBJ2-3	TGTGCCAGCAGGGGGACACTGCGCACAGATACGCAGTATTTT	CASRGTLRTDTQYF
.	TRBV2	.	TRBJ1-3	TGTGCCAGCACCAAAGGAGGCACACTCTCTGGAAACACCATATATTTT	CASTKGGTLSGNTIYF
.	TRBV27	TRBD1	TRBJ2-7	TGTGCCAGCAGTTTGGACAGGGGTGGCGAGCAGTACTTC	CASSLDRGGEQYF
.	TRBV10-3	TRBD2	TRBJ2-2	TGTGCCATCAGAGGGACTAGCGGGGGGGCGAGCACCGGGGAGCTGTTTTTT	CAIRGTSGGASTGELFF
.	TRBV5-1	TRBD2	TRBJ2-1	TGCGCCAGCAGCTTGGAGGAGGTGTCTAGCGGCTACAATGAGCAGTTCTTC	CASSLEEVSSGYNEQFF
many	TRBV28	TRBD1	TRBJ1-4	TGTGCCAGCAGTTTGTTGACAGGGAATGCCGAAAAACTGTTTTTT	CASSLLTGNAEKLFF
.	TRBV6-1	.	TRBJ1-2	TGTGCCAGCAGTGAATGGGCAGTCGGCTACACCTTC	CASSEWAVGYTF
.	TRBV18	.	TRBJ1-1	TGTGCCAGCTCACGAACAGATGAAGCTTTCTTT	CASSRTDEAFF
.	TRBV5-6	.	TRBJ2-7	TGTGCCAGCAGCTGCTTAGGTGGTGGGGACGAGCAGTACTTC	CASSCLGGGDEQYF
.	TRBV29-1	.	TRBJ2-5	TGCAGCGTGAGACAGGCCCAAGAGACCCAGTACTTC	CSVRQAQETQYF
few	TRBV4-1	.	TRBJ1-5	TGCGCCAGCAGCCAAGACAGGGTTGGGCAGCCCCAGCATTTT	CASSQDRVGQPQHF
.	TRBV6-1	.	TRBJ2-1	TGTGCCAGCAGTGAAAATCACGGGTACAATGAGCAGTTCTTC	CASSENHGYNEQFF
.	TRBV29-1	TRBD1	TRBJ2-2	TGCAGCGTTCGACAGGGAGAAGGTACCGGGGAGCTGTTTTTT	CSVRQGEGTGELFF
.	TRBV9	TRBD1	TRBJ1-1	TGTGCCAGCAGCGTAGCTCCCGGGACAGGCTACCTCACCACTGAAGCTTTCTTT	CASSVAPGTGYLTTEAFF
few	TRBV5-1	TRBD1	TRBJ1-1	TGCGCCAGCAGCAGACAGGGGGAAGGGAACACTGAAGCTTTCTTT	CASSRQGEGNTEAFF
once	TRBV5-4	.	TRBJ2-2	TGTGCCAGCAGCTTGACCGGTAGCACCGGGGAGCTGTTTTTT	CASSLTGSTGELFF
many	TRBV19	.	TRBJ2-3	TGTGCCAGTAGCGCAGGGCTTCGGGTAACAGATACGCAGTATTTT	CASSAGLRVTDTQYF
.	TRBV5-1	TRBD1	TRBJ2-7	TGCGCCAGCAGCCTCGAGGACAGGGGGCTTAACGAGCAGTACTTC	CASSLEDRGLNEQYF
.	TRBV29-1	.	TRBJ1-3	TGCAGCGTTCACCAACCGGCGGATGCGGGAAACACCATATATTTT	CSVHQPADAGNTIYF
.	TRBV9	TRBD1	TRBJ2-7	TGTGCCAGCAGCGCCGGACAGGGGGCGAGCTACGAGCAGTACTTC	CASSAGQGASYEQYF
.	TRBV6-4	TRBD2	TRBJ2-3	TGTGCCAGCAGTGACTCAGCGGGGGCCTCAGATACGCAGTATTTT	CASSDSAGASDTQYF
.	TRBV18	.	TRBJ1-4	TGTGCCAGCTCAAAAGACAGAGACAATGAAAAACTGTTTTTT	CASSKDRDNEKLFF